These T cell receptor beta chains were read from a single sample in a study of graft-versus-host responses after intestinal transplantation. Profiling relied on immunoSEQ multiplex PCR, and the TCRdb table lists in-frame clones only, not all of them. The top ten clones hold 1.6% of a sample with some 43,000 clones, about 95% of them seen once. This specimen consisted of PBMCs, obtained around 350 days after intestinal transplant. These receptors all stem from a human patient who received an intestinal transplant, so some T cells may come from the graft donor. The CDR3 runs from the conserved cysteine through the conserved F or W. A D gene is named only where the DNA matches it firmly. Clone size is stated in some rows and not others, as once, few, many or a class when expanded.

cdr3_length	d_call	clone_size	v_call	j_call	cdr3_nt	cdr3_aa
14	NA	NA	TRBV5-1	TRBJ1-1	TGCGCCAGCAGCTTGGCCGGGGGCTACACTGAAGCTTTCTTT	CASSLAGGYTEAFF
14	NA	NA	TRBV9	TRBJ2-6	TGTGCCAGCAGCGCAGCCTCTGGGGCCAACGTCCTGACTTTC	CASSAASGANVLTF
11	NA	NA	TRBV29-1	TRBJ1-1	TGCAGCGTCCGGGGAACCTTTGAAGCTTTCTTT	CSVRGTFEAFF
15	NA	NA	TRBV5-4	TRBJ2-6	TGTGCCAGCAGCGTTACAGGTTCCGGGGCCAACGTCCTGACTTTC	CASSVTGSGANVLTF
15	NA	NA	TRBV4-2	TRBJ2-1	TGTGCCAGCAGCCAAGAGTGGGATCTTGAGGGTGAGCAGTTCTTC	CASSQEWDLEGEQFF
13	TRBD1	NA	TRBV9	TRBJ1-2	TGTGCCAGCAGCGTGGGGACAGGCTATGGCTACACCTTC	CASSVGTGYGYTF
12	NA	once	TRBV5-1	TRBJ1-4	TGCGCCAGCAGCCTTGGACACGAAAAACTGTTTTTT	CASSLGHEKLFF
17	NA	NA	TRBV27	TRBJ2-1	TGTGCCAGCAGTTTTAGCGCTAACGGGGTTATCGGCAATGAGCAGTTCTTC	CASSFSANGVIGNEQFF
11	NA	NA	TRBV30	TRBJ1-1	TGTGCCTGGATATTGCAGGCCAAAGCTTTCTTT	CAWILQAKAFF
14	TRBD1	NA	TRBV6-6	TRBJ2-3	TGTGCCAGCACCCAAAGGACAGGTCGGGATACGCAGTATTTT	CASTQRTGRDTQYF
14	NA	once	TRBV27	TRBJ2-5	TGTGCCAGCAGCCGCTCCCTCATAGGCGAGACCCAGTACTTC	CASSRSLIGETQYF
15	NA	NA	TRBV6-5	TRBJ1-2	TGTGCCAGCAGTGGCGGCCAGGGCCGAAACTATGGCTACACCTTC	CASSGGQGRNYGYTF
19	TRBD2	NA	TRBV7-3	TRBJ2-1	TGTGCCAGCAGCTTAATGAGGGGCCTAGCGGGAGGGCCTGACAATGAGCAGTTCTTC	CASSLMRGLAGGPDNEQFF
15	NA	NA	TRBV7-9	TRBJ1-2	TGTGCCAGCAGTGGGGTTTTAGAGCCGAACTATGGCTACACCTTC	CASSGVLEPNYGYTF
13	NA	NA	TRBV5-1	TRBJ1-1	TGCGCCAGCAGCTTGTCGTGGAACACTGAAGCTTTCTTT	CASSLSWNTEAFF
12	NA	NA	TRBV6-5	TRBJ2-7	TGTGCCAGCAGTTACTCAGGAGGCGAGCAGTACTTC	CASSYSGGEQYF
15	NA	NA	TRBV9	TRBJ2-3	TGTGCCAGCAGCGGGATGGGAGCGAGCACAGATACGCAGTATTTT	CASSGMGASTDTQYF
13	NA	NA	TRBV28	TRBJ2-3	TGTGCCAGCAGGGTCGTGGAGCGAGATACGCAGTATTTT	CASRVVERDTQYF
15	NA	once	TRBV5-6	TRBJ2-6	TGTGCCAGCAGCGTTACAGGTTCCGGGGCCAACGTCCTGACTTTC	CASSVTGSGANVLTF
14	TRBD1	NA	TRBV6-5	TRBJ2-5	TGTGCCAGCAGTTACCCAGGGGGCTTGGGGACCCAGTACTTC	CASSYPGGLGTQYF
15	NA	NA	TRBV6-5	TRBJ1-6	TGTGCCAGCAGTTCCAGTCGCCCCGATAATTCACCCCTCCACTTT	CASSSSRPDNSPLHF
15	NA	NA	TRBV27	TRBJ1-1	TGTGCCAGCAGTTTGTGGGGGGTTGGGAACACTGAAGCTTTCTTT	CASSLWGVGNTEAFF
14	NA	NA	TRBV6-1	TRBJ2-1	TGTGCCAGTGGTGAGCTCCTCTCCTACAATGAGCAGTTCTTC	CASGELLSYNEQFF
10	NA	NA	TRBV6-5	TRBJ2-7	TGTGCCAGCGGACATAACGAGCAGTACTTC	CASGHNEQYF
16	TRBD1	NA	TRBV18	TRBJ1-3	TGTGCCAGCTCCCAGGGACAGGGAATATATGGAAACACCATATATTTT	CASSQGQGIYGNTIYF
17	NA	NA	TRBV4-1	TRBJ2-7	TGCGCCAGCAGCCACATCTGGACAGGGAGGGAAACCTACGAGCAGTACTTC	CASSHIWTGRETYEQYF
13	NA	NA	TRBV6-5	TRBJ1-6	TGTGCCAGCAGTTACCTTCGGGGGTCACCCCTCCACTTT	CASSYLRGSPLHF
15	TRBD2	NA	TRBV27	TRBJ2-2	TGTGCCAGCAGTTCGGGACTAGCGACCACCGGGGAGCTGTTTTTT	CASSSGLATTGELFF
11	NA	NA	TRBV13	TRBJ2-1	TGTGCCAGCAGCGAATCAAATGAGCAGTTCTTC	CASSESNEQFF
12	NA	NA	TRBV5-6	TRBJ2-7	TGTGCCAGCAGCCTCCGGAGGTACGAGCAGTACTTC	CASSLRRYEQYF
15	NA	NA	TRBV28	TRBJ1-3	TGTGCCAGCAGTTTATCTGCCAGGGTCGGAAACACCATATATTTT	CASSLSARVGNTIYF
12	NA	NA	TRBV19	TRBJ2-1	TGTGCCAGTAGTGAGAGCGTCAATGAGCAGTTCTTC	CASSESVNEQFF
17	TRBD1	NA	TRBV5-1	TRBJ2-5	TGCGCCAGCAGCTTGGGCAACAGGGGATCGGGCCAAGAGACCCAGTACTTC	CASSLGNRGSGQETQYF
16	TRBD2	NA	TRBV4-3	TRBJ2-7	TGCGCCAGCAGCCGAGGCCTTGGCGGGGGATCCTACGAGCAGTACTTC	CASSRGLGGGSYEQYF
14	TRBD1	NA	TRBV25-1	TRBJ1-6	TGTGCCAGCAGTGCACGACAGGGTGACGCACCCCTCCACTTT	CASSARQGDAPLHF
16	TRBD1	NA	TRBV19	TRBJ2-7	TGTGCCAGTAGTCTCAGAGACAGGGGTCCCTCCTACGAGCAGTACTTC	CASSLRDRGPSYEQYF
17	TRBD1	NA	TRBV10-3	TRBJ1-1	TGTGCCATCAGGACAGGGGCCGGGACCGTTCTGAACACTGAAGCTTTCTTT	CAIRTGAGTVLNTEAFF
14	TRBD1	NA	TRBV27	TRBJ1-2	TGTGCCAGCAGGCTACAGGGGGCTAACTATGGCTACACCTTC	CASRLQGANYGYTF
14	TRBD2	NA	TRBV15	TRBJ2-5	TGTGCCACCAGCAGGACTAGCGGGGAAGAGACCCAGTACTTC	CATSRTSGEETQYF
14	NA	NA	TRBV5-4	TRBJ2-3	TGTGCCAGCAGCCCGCGGAAACTAGCAGATACGCAGTATTTT	CASSPRKLADTQYF
14	NA	few	TRBV11-2	TRBJ1-4	TGTGCCAGCAGCCTCCTCTTAGGTAGTGAAAAACTGTTTTTT	CASSLLLGSEKLFF
16	TRBD2	NA	TRBV5-1	TRBJ2-3	TGCGCCAGCAGCGTACTAGCGGGCCCTAGCACAGATACGCAGTATTTT	CASSVLAGPSTDTQYF
14	NA	NA	TRBV2	TRBJ1-6	TGTGCCGGAGGGGGTAGGACAGTGGAATCACCCCTCCACTTT	CAGGGRTVESPLHF
13	NA	NA	TRBV5-6	TRBJ2-3	TGTGCCAGCAGCTTGGCCGACACAGATACGCAGTATTTT	CASSLADTDTQYF
15	NA	NA	TRBV13	TRBJ2-2	TGTGCCAGCACCAATAGCACGGGCTCAGCCGGGGAGCTGTTTTTT	CASTNSTGSAGELFF
13	NA	NA	TRBV5-1	TRBJ2-1	TGCGCCAGCAGCTTGGATGACCATAATGAGCAGTTCTTC	CASSLDDHNEQFF
13	NA	NA	TRBV6-6	TRBJ1-2	TGTGCCAGCAGTAACACAGGGCTATATGGCTACACCTTC	CASSNTGLYGYTF
13	NA	NA	TRBV11-2	TRBJ1-4	TGTGCCAGCAGCCCCGGGGGCTTTGAAAAACTGTTTTTT	CASSPGGFEKLFF
14	NA	NA	TRBV12-5	TRBJ2-3	TGTGCTAGTGGTTTGGGGACAAGCACAGATACGCAGTATTTT	CASGLGTSTDTQYF
14	NA	NA	TRBV11-1	TRBJ2-7	TGTGCCAGCAGCTTTAGTCGGGGAACCTACGAGCAGTACTTC	CASSFSRGTYEQYF
13	TRBD2	NA	TRBV6-1	TRBJ2-7	TGTGCCAGCGGGAGCGGGAGGCCCTACGAGCAGTACTTC	CASGSGRPYEQYF
13	TRBD1	NA	TRBV5-1	TRBJ1-1	TGCGCCAGCAGCTATGACAGGGTCTCTGAAGCTTTCTTT	CASSYDRVSEAFF
13	TRBD1	NA	TRBV11-2	TRBJ2-7	TGTGCCAGCAGCTTCGACAGGGTCCACGAGCAGTACTTC	CASSFDRVHEQYF